This TCR beta chain was sequenced for a study of CD8+CD57+ T cells in acquired aplastic anemia. Across the whole study: Roughly 3.2 ug was the average amount of DNA from sorted CD4+ and CD8+ cells. Study-wide results and limits: Between the patient and control groups, CD8+ Simpson's diversity did not differ significantly. Patients had under 30 CD8+ CDR3 sequences in common with controls (the shared set).

Regarding this clonotype: Its antigen is undetermined.

The CDR3 is 14 amino acids. Germline V gene lookup returns CDR1 SGHTA and CDR2 FQGNSA. Unmatched junction bases numbered 2, after V lost 4 bases and J lost 4 bases. Flow cytometry had shown expanded CD8+CD57+ cells in the patients chosen for sequencing. Genomic DNA served as template for TCR beta VDJ and CDR3 profiling. TCRdb called the reads again in MiXCR, with one record for every CDR3 protein. The sample carries under 350,000 distinct CDR3 sequences, 50% to 65% recorded once. The origin of this receptor is a human donor with aplastic anemia. V is TRBV7-2 and J is TRBJ2-1; 9 bases are a match to TRBD1. Sequencing was carried out using sorted CD4+, CD8+, or CD8+CD57+ T cells (not recorded which) from PBMCs. The CDR3 DNA reads as TGTGCCAGCAGCTCCGGGACAGGGTACAATGAGCAGTTCTTC. This sequence encodes CASSSGTGYNEQFF.